The clone carrying this TCR beta chain was seen ten or more times. The J segment lost 4 bases and the V segment lost 7 bases, leaving 8 bases of the junction unmatched. Per the germline V gene, CDR1 is DFQATT and CDR2 is SNEGSKA (reference sequence). There are 13 residues in the CDR3. This sample is drawn from a study of blood T cells in healthy people across ages. A J-beta primer mix and a sample-barcoded 5' primer were used in a second PCR of about 7 to 11 cycles. TCRdb reprocessed the 5' RACE reads via MiXCR and lists one record per CDR3 protein. This sample has 550,000 to 800,000 distinct CDR3 sequences, with about 30% found just once. Every donor contributed about 10 milliliters of peripheral blood by blood draw.

Input material: blood. This sequence joins TRBV20-1 and TRBJ1-2; 8 bases line up with TRBD1. This receptor was taken from a woman older than 75 in good health. DNA of the CDR3: TGCAGTGGAAAGACAGGGGACACCTATGGCTACACCTTC. Protein: CSGKTGDTYGYTF.